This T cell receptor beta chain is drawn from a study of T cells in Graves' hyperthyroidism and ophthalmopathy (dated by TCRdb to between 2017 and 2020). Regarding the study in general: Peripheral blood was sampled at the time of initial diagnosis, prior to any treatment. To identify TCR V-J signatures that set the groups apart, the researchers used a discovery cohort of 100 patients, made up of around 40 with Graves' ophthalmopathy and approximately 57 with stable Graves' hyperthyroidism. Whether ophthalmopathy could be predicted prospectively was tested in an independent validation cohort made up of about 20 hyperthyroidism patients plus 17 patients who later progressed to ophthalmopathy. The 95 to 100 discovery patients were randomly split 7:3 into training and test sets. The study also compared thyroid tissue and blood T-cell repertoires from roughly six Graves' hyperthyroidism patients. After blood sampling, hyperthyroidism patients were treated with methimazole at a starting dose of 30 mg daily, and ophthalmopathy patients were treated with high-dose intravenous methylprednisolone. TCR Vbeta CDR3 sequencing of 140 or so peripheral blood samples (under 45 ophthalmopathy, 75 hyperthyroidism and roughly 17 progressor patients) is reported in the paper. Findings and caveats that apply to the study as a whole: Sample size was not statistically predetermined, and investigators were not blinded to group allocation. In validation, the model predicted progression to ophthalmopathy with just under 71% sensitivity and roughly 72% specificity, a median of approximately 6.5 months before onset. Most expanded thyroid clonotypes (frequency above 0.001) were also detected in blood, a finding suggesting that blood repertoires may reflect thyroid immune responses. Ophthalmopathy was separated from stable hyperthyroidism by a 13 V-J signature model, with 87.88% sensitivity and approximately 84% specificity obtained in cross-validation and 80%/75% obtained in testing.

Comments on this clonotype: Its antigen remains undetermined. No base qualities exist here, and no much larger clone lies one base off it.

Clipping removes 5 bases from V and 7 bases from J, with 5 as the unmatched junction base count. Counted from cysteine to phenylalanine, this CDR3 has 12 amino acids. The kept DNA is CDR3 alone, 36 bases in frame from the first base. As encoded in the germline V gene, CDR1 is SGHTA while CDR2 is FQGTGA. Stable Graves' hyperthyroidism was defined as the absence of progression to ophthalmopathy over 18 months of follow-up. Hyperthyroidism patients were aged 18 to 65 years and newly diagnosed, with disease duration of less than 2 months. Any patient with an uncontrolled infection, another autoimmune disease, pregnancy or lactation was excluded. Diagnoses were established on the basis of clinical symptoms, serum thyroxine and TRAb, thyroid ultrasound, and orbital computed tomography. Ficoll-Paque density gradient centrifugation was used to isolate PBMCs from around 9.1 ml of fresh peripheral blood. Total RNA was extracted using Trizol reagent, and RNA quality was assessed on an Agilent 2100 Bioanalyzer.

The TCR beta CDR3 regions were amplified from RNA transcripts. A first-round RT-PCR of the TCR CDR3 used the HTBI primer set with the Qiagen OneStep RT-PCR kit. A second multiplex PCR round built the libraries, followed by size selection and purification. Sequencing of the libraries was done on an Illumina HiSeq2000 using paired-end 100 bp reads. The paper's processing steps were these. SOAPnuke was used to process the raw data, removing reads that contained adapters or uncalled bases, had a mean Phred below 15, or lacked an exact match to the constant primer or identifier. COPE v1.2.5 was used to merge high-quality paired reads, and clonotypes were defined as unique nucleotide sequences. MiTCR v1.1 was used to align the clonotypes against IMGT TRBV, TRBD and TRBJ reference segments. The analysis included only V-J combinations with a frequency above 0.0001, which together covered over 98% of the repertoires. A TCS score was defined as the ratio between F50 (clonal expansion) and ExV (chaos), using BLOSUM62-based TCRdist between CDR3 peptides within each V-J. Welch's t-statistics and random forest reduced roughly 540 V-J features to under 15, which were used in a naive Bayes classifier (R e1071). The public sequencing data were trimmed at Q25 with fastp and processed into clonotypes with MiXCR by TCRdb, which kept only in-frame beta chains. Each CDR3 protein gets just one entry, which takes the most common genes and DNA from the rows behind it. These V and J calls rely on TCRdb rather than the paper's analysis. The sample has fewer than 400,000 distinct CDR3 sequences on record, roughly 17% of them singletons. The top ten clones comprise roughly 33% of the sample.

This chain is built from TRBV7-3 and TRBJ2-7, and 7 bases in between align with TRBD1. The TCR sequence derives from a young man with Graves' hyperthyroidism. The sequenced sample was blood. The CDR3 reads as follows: CASSLQGKEQYF. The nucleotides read TGTGCCAGCAGCCTACAGGGGAAGGAGCAGTACTTC.